This entry lists 26 T cell receptor beta chains sequenced from one sample in a study of graft-versus-host responses after intestinal transplantation. These receptors lack a known antigen. Data came from immunoSEQ multiplex PCR; TCRdb stores just in-frame clones and leaves some out. This sample has around 88,000 clones; more than 85% occur once, and the top ten carry 7.6%. The sequencing used unstimulated CD8+ T cells sorted from spleen or lymph node cells, collected before transplant. These receptors were obtained from a human donor who was the organ donor for an intestinal transplant.

The chain joins TRBV5-1 to TRBJ1-1, with TRBD1 as a possible D gene (5 bases). Germline CDR1 SGHRS, CDR2 YFSETQ. CDR3 length equals 16 residues. The germline V and J ends were trimmed by 0 bases and 1 base, with 13 bases remaining between them. CDR3 coding DNA: TGCGCCAGCAGCTTGGGATGGGGCGGAGGGAACACTGAAGCTTTCTTT. Residues: CASSLGWGGGNTEAFF.

This clone occurred a few times. This sequence joins TRBV7-9 and TRBJ1-1; D uncertain. Germline loops: CDR1 SEHNR, CDR2 FQNEAQ (reference sequence). CDR3 size: 13 residues. Trimming removed 6 bases from V and 6 bases from J, with 14 bases in between. CDR3 DNA: TGTGCCAGCAGGGCCCCTTTGGACGCTGAAGCTTTCTTT. The encoded protein is CASRAPLDAEAFF.

This chain joins TRBV10-2 and TRBJ1-6; tentative D call: TRBD1 (5 bases). The CDR3 consists of 13 residues. In germline, CDR1 is WSHSY, CDR2 SAAADI. The germline V and J ends were trimmed by 6 bases and 10 bases, with 13 bases remaining between them. The CDR3 nucleotides read TGCGCCAGCAGGTGGCGGCGGGGGTCACCCCTCCACTTT. This gives the protein CASRWRRGSPLHF.

The rearrangement joins TRBV6-5 to TRBJ1-5; possibly TRBD1 for D (5 bases). CDR1 and CDR2 from the germline V gene are MNHEY and SVGAGI. The V end lost 5 bases, the J end lost 7 bases, and 18 bases lay between the germline ends. This CDR3 contains 15 residues. This CDR3 reads CASSPTGQGEQPQHF. The CDR3 DNA reads as TGTGCCAGCAGTCCAACGGGGCAGGGAGAACAGCCCCAGCATTTT.

The chain has TRBV4-1 and TRBJ1-2; D not resolved. Germline V lookup: CDR1 MGHRA, CDR2 YSYEKL. CDR3 length equals 15 residues. V was cut by 0 bases and J by 8 bases, with 16 bases left in between. CDR3 amino acids: CASSQDPASGTGYTF. The DNA of the CDR3 is TGCGCCAGCAGCCAAGATCCAGCAAGTGGCACAGGCTACACCTTC.

The V call is TRBV6-4, the J call TRBJ2-6, with D perhaps matching TRBD1 (6 bases). The V end lost 7 bases, the J end lost 0 bases, and 13 bases lay between the germline ends. This CDR3 comprises 16 residues. CDR1 and CDR2 (germline): MRHNA, SNTAGT. The DNA of the CDR3 is TGTGCCAGCACTCAGGGGACGAGCTCTGGGGCCAACGTCCTGACTTTC. It is translated as CASTQGTSSGANVLTF.

The chain employs TRBV25-1 and TRBJ2-7; D remains unclear. Germline assignment: CDR1 MGHDK and CDR2 SYGVNS. CDR3 size: 11 residues. Between the trimmed V and J ends, which lost 3 bases and 6 bases, there was a span of 6 bases. This chain's CDR3 is CASSDRSEQYF. In nucleotides, the CDR3 is TGTGCCAGCAGTGATCGTTCCGAGCAGTACTTC.

This rearrangement joins TRBV15 to TRBJ2-7, with 9 bases aligning to TRBD2. After removal of 0 bases from V and 4 bases from J, the junction contained 7 bases not matched to a gene. The germline gives CDR1 LNHNV, CDR2 YYDKDF (reference sequence). CDR3 size: 16 residues. The CDR3 DNA reads as TGTGCCACCAGCAGAGAGGGAGCGGGGGGAGGATACGAGCAGTACTTC. Its protein is CATSREGAGGGYEQYF.

V usage is TRBV19 and J usage is TRBJ1-1; D call uncertain. This CDR3 spans 15 amino acids. V shed 3 bases and J shed 1 base, with 12 bases lying between them. Looked up from germline, CDR1 is LNHDA and CDR2 is SQIVND (reference sequence). The CDR3 loop reads CASSIPREENTEAFF. The CDR3 region has the DNA TGTGCCAGTAGTATCCCTAGGGAGGAGAACACTGAAGCTTTCTTT. Variable domain in full (rest from reference TRBV19 and TRBJ1-1): DGGITQSPKYLFRKEGQNVTLSCEQNLNHDAMYWYRQDPGQGLRLIYYSQIVNDFQKGDIAEGYSVSREKKESFPLTVTSAQKNPTAFYLCASSIPREENTEAFFGQGTRLTVV.

The rearrangement joins TRBV2 to TRBJ1-1; maybe TRBD1 (6 bases). CDR3 size: 13 residues. Germline CDR1 SNHLY, CDR2 FYNNEI. V dropped 7 bases and J dropped 4 bases, with 13 bases sitting between them. The DNA of the CDR3 is TGTGCCAGCAACCAACAGGGTAGCACTGAAGCTTTCTTT. Encoded protein: CASNQQGSTEAFF.

This clone has a single count. The chain combines TRBV4-1 with TRBJ1-2; D possibly corresponds to TRBD1 (6 bases). Germline V gene sequence: CDR1 MGHRA, CDR2 YSYEKL. Trimming cost V 1 base and J 3 bases, with 9 bases left between them. This CDR3 is 14 amino acids long. CDR3 sequence reads: CASSQAEGDYGYTF. CDR3 DNA: TGCGCCAGCAGCCAAGCCGAGGGGGACTATGGCTACACCTTC.

The chain has TRBV5-4 and TRBJ2-1, with 9 bases matching TRBD2. The CDR3 contains 15 residues. Germline V CDR1 and CDR2: SGHNT, YYREEE (reference sequence). V shed 3 bases, J shed 8 bases, and the junction held 9 bases outside the gene matches. The chain's CDR3 is CASSSTSGFQHEQFF. CDR3 nucleotide sequence: TGTGCCAGCAGCTCCACTAGCGGGTTCCAACATGAGCAGTTCTTC.

V and J are TRBV6-1 and TRBJ2-7, with 9 bases matching TRBD1. Per the germline V gene, CDR1 is MNHNS and CDR2 is SASEGT. CDR3 length equals 16 residues. V shed 4 bases, J shed 5 bases, and the junction held 12 bases outside the gene matches. The CDR3 region is CASSGVGQGIRHEQYF. In DNA, the CDR3 is TGTGCCAGCAGTGGGGTTGGACAGGGGATTCGACACGAGCAGTACTTC.

This chain connects TRBV7-6 to TRBJ1-3; D gene uncertain. Trimming shortened V by 2 bases and J by 1 base, and 12 bases separated the two germline ends. CDR3 size: 16 residues. Germline-derived CDR1 and CDR2 are SGHVS and FNYEAQ. Written as DNA, the CDR3 is TGTGCCAGCAGCTTATCGACCGGCGGATCTGGAAACACCATATATTTT. Amino acid sequence: CASSLSTGGSGNTIYF.

The chain joins TRBV29-1 to TRBJ1-2; D is unresolved. Trimming left V 4 bases short and J 4 bases short, with 19 bases between. This CDR3 is built from 15 residues. CDR1 SQVTM and CDR2 ANQGSEA come from the germline V gene. The CDR3 DNA follows: TGCAGCGTTGTCCCCCTTCAGGCGGGTCTCTATGGCTACACCTTC. Translated, it gives CSVVPLQAGLYGYTF.

This rearrangement joins TRBV4-1 to TRBJ2-1; no clear D. CDR1 MGHRA and CDR2 YSYEKL come from the germline V gene. V shed 4 bases and J shed 5 bases, with 6 bases lying between them. This CDR3 has 12 residues. As DNA, the CDR3 is TGCGCCAGCAGCCCCTTCAACAATGAGCAGTTCTTC. Amino acid sequence: CASSPFNNEQFF.

This sequence joins TRBV7-9 and TRBJ2-7; 9 nucleotides agree with TRBD2. V shed 1 base, J shed 4 bases, and the junction held 8 bases outside the gene matches. Germline values: CDR1 SEHNR, CDR2 FQNEAQ (reference sequence). The CDR3 loop spans 16 amino acids. CDR3 nucleotides: TGTGCCAGCAGCTTAGTGGCAGCGGGAGGCCCTTACGAGCAGTACTTC. Protein product: CASSLVAAGGPYEQYF.

The chain joins TRBV7-2 to TRBJ2-5; D ambiguous. Germline values: CDR1 SGHTA, CDR2 FQGNSA. This CDR3 spans 14 amino acids. Trimming removed 1 base at V and 7 bases at J, with 13 bases between. This chain's CDR3 is CASSLVAGLGTQYF. In DNA, the CDR3 is TGTGCCAGCAGCTTAGTAGCCGGTTTAGGGACCCAGTACTTC. The full variable domain, completed using reference TRBV7-2 and TRBJ2-5, is GAGVSQSPSNKVTEKGKDVELRCDPISGHTALYWYRQSLGQGLEFLIYFQGNSAPDKSGLPSDRFSAERTGGSVSTLTIQRTQQEDSAVYLCASSLVAGLGTQYFGPGTRLLVL.

V and J are TRBV30 and TRBJ1-5; D remains ambiguous. Germline V gene lookup returns CDR1 GTSNPN and CDR2 SVGIG (reference sequence). The germline V and J ends were trimmed by 1 base and 0 bases, with 7 bases remaining between them. CDR3 length equals 14 residues. CDR3 sequence reads: CAWSERVSNQPQHF. CDR3 coding DNA: TGTGCCTGGAGTGAAAGGGTTAGCAATCAGCCCCAGCATTTT.

The chain links TRBV27 to TRBJ1-1; D gene unclear. Trimming took off 3 bases at V and 5 bases at J, with 13 bases between the two ends. Germline V CDR1 and CDR2: MNHEY, SMNVEV (reference sequence). The CDR3 runs 14 residues. CDR3 sequence reads: CASSLDGPGTEAFF. The CDR3 DNA reads as TGTGCCAGCAGTTTGGACGGCCCAGGAACTGAAGCTTTCTTT.

This sequence joins TRBV7-9 and TRBJ2-7, with D possibly matching TRBD1 (5 bases). Trimming took 0 bases from V and 2 from J, leaving 5 bases between them. The CDR3 runs 13 residues. Germline-derived CDR1 and CDR2 are SEHNR and FQNEAQ (reference sequence). The chain's CDR3 is CASSLAGPYEQYF. CDR3 nucleotides: TGTGCCAGCAGCTTAGCGGGGCCCTACGAGCAGTACTTC.

This chain uses TRBV9 with TRBJ2-7; D possibly uses TRBD1 or TRBD2 (5 bases each). Trimming pared 4 bases from V and 3 bases from J, leaving 11 bases between. Germline CDR1 reads SGDLS; CDR2 reads YYNGEE. The CDR3 loop spans 13 amino acids. The CDR3 bases are TGTGCCAGCAGCCCACTGGGGGACTACGAGCAGTACTTC. Translation gives CASSPLGDYEQYF.

The gene calls are TRBV9 and TRBJ2-2; D not resolved. Per the germline V gene, CDR1 is SGDLS and CDR2 is YYNGEE. Trimming left V 0 bases short and J 0 bases short, with 12 bases between. The CDR3 is made up of 17 amino acids. CDR3 DNA sequence: TGTGCCAGCAGCGTAGCTGGTTGGGAATCGAACACCGGGGAGCTGTTTTTT. It specifies CASSVAGWESNTGELFF.

This clone was seen a single time. The chain combines TRBV7-9 with TRBJ2-7, with TRBD2 matching over 9 bases. J lost 2 bases, V lost 4 bases, and 9 bases had no gene match. The CDR3 covers 16 residues. Germline CDR1 reads SEHNR; CDR2 reads FQNEAQ (reference sequence). The CDR3 is CASSYSGLANPYEQYF. The CDR3 DNA reads as TGTGCCAGCAGCTACTCGGGACTAGCTAACCCCTACGAGCAGTACTTC.

J is TRBJ2-7 and V is TRBV5-5; D unclear. Germline CDR1 SGHKS, CDR2 YYEKEE (reference sequence). V was clipped by 5 bases and J by 3 bases, with 15 bases between them. The CDR3 sequence is 14 residues long. The CDR3 region is CASSSGVRHYEQYF. Written as DNA, the CDR3 is TGTGCCAGCAGTTCTGGGGTGCGACACTACGAGCAGTACTTC. Using reference TRBV5-5 and TRBJ2-7 for the parts outside the CDR3, the full variable domain is DAGVTQSPTHLIKTRGQQVTLRCSPISGHKSVSWYQQVLGQGPQFIFQYYEKEERGRGNFPDRFSARQFPNYSSELNVNALLLGDSALYLCASSSGVRHYEQYFGPGTRLTVT.

This clone was observed once. The CDR3: CASSQMGPSGVDNEQFF. The CDR3 region has the DNA TGCGCCAGCAGCCAGATGGGCCCTAGCGGGGTCGACAATGAGCAGTTCTTC. The chain uses TRBV4-1 and TRBJ2-1, with 9 bases aligning to TRBD2. Trimming took 3 bases from V and 5 from J; bases not matched to a gene: 11. This CDR3 spans 17 amino acids. From germline, CDR1 is MGHRA and CDR2 YSYEKL.